This T cell receptor (beta chain) was retrieved from a study of shared clonotypes between healthy human individuals. Study-level results: Memory subsets generally showed lower estimated richness than naive subsets.

Selected positively for CCR7 and CD45RO-negative, naive CD8 cells excluded terminally differentiated effector memory CD45RA+ cells. With 5 bases removed from V and 0 bases from J, the gap between germline ends came to 5 bases. Germline assignment: CDR1 SEHNR and CDR2 FQNEAQ (reference sequence). There are 14 residues in the CDR3. A word on this clone: Its antigen is still unknown.

The repertoire was sequenced with immunoSEQ multiplex PCR; TCRdb's copy has only in-frame clones and lacks some. The sample includes millions of clones, approximately 94% of them seen just once. Source material: naive CD8+ T cells from PBMCs. The chain employs TRBV7-9 and TRBJ2-6; D not certain. This receptor was obtained from a man between 18 and 35 years old in good health. Some clones in this sample may be carry-over from other donors' samples. Here the CDR3 reads CASSGSSGANVLTF. The CDR3 region has the DNA TGTGCCAGCAGCGGCAGCTCTGGGGCCAACGTCCTGACTTTC.